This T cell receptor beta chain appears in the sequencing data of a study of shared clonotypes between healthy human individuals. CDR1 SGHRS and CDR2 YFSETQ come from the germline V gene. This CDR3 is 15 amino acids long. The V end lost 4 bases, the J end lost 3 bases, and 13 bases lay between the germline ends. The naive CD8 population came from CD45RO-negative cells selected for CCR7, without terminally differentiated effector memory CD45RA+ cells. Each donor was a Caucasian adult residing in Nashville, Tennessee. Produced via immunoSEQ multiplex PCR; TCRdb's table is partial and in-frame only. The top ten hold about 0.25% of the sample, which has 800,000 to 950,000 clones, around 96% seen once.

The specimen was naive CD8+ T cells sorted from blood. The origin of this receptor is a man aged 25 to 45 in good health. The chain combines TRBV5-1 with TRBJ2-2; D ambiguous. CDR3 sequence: CASSLLDHHTGELFF. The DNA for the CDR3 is TGCGCCAGCAGCCTTCTAGACCACCACACCGGGGAGCTGTTTTTT. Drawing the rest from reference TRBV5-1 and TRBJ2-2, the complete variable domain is KAGVTQTPRYLIKTRGQQVTLSCSPISGHRSVSWYQQTPGQGLQFLFEYFSETQRNKGNFPGRFSGRQFSNSRSEMNVSTLELGDSALYLCASSLLDHHTGELFFGEGSRLTVL.